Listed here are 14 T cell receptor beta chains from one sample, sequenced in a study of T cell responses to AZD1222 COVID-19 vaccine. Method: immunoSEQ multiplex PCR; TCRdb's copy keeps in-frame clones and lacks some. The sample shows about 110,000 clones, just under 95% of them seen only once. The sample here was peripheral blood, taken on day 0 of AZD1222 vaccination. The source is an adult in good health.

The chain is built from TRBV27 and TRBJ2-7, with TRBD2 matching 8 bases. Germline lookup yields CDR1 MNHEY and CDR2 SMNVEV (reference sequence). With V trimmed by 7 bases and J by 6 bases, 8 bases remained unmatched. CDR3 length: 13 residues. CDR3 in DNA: TGTGCCAGCAATCGAGCGGGAGAAGGCGAGCAGTACTTC. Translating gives CASNRAGEGEQYF.

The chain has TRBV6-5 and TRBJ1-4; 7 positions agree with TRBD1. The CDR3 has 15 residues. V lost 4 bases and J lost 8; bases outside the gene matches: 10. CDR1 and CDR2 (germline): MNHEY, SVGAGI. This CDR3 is CASSLSYRGWEKLFF. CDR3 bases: TGTGCCAGCAGTTTAAGCTACAGGGGTTGGGAAAAACTGTTTTTT.

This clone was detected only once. This chain's CDR3 is CASGGGMNTEAFF. The CDR3 DNA follows: TGTGCTAGTGGGGGGGGTATGAACACTGAAGCTTTCTTT. This chain joins TRBV12-5 and TRBJ1-1; the D gene is possibly TRBD1 (5 bases). The CDR3 consists of 13 residues. CDR1 is LGHNT and CDR2 is FRNRAP in the germline V gene. The V end lost 6 bases, the J end lost 0 bases, and 8 bases lay between the germline ends.

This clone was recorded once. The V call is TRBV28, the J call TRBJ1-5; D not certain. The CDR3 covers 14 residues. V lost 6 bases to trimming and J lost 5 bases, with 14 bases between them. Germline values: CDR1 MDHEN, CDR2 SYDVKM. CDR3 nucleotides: TGTGCCAGCAGAAAATCTGGTCCCCATCAGCCCCAGCATTTT. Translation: CASRKSGPHQPQHF.

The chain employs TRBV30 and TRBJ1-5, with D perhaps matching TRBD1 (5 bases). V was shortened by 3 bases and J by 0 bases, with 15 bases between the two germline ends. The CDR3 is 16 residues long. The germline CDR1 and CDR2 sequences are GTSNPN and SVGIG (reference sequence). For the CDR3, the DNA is TGTGCCTGGAGAGAAACGGGGGGAAATAGCAATCAGCCCCAGCATTTT. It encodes CAWRETGGNSNQPQHF. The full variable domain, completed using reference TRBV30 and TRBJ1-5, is SQTIHQWPATLVQPVGSPLSLECTVEGTSNPNLYWYRQAAGRGLQLLFYSVGIGQISSEVPQNLSASRPQDRQFILSSKKLLLSDSGFYLCAWRETGGNSNQPQHFGDGTRLSIL.

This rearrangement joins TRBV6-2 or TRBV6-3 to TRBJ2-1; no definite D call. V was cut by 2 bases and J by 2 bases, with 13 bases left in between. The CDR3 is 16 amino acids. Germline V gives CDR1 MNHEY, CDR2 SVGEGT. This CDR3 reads CASSYPYSRAYNEQFF. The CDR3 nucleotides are TGTGCCAGCAGTTACCCATACAGTAGGGCCTACAATGAGCAGTTCTTC.

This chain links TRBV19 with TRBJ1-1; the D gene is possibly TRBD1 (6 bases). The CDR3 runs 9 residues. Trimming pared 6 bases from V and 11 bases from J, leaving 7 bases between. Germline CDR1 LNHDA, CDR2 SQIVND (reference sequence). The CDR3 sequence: CASRDSAFF. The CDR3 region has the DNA TGTGCCAGTAGGGACAGTGCTTTCTTT.

The CDR3 spells CASSYDSGSSYNEQFF. In nucleotides, the CDR3 is TGCGCCAGCAGTTACGATAGCGGGAGCTCCTACAATGAGCAGTTCTTC. The J gene is TRBJ2-1, the V gene TRBV10-2; 9 positions agree with TRBD2. V lost 5 bases to trimming and J lost 0 bases; unmatched junction nucleotides: 5. Germline V lookup: CDR1 WSHSY, CDR2 SAAADI. This CDR3 region has 16 residues.

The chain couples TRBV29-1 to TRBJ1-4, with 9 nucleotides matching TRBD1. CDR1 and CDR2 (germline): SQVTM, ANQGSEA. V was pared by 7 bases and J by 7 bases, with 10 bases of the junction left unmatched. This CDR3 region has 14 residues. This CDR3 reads CSARDTGGGEKLFF. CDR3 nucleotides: TGCAGCGCTCGCGACACAGGGGGCGGTGAAAAACTGTTTTTT.

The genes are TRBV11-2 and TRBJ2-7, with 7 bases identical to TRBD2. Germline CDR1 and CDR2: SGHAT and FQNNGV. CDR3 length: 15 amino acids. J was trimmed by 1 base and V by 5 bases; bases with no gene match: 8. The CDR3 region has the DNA TGTGCCAGCAGCAATCGGCGGGAGTGGTCCTACGAGCAGTACTTC. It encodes CASSNRREWSYEQYF.

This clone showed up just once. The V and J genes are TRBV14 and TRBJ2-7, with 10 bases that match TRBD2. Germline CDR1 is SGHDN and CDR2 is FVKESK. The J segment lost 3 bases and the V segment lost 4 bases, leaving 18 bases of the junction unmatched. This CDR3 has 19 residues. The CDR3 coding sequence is TGTGCCAGCAGCCCAATAAGACTAGCGGGTCTCCAATCCAACTACGAGCAGTACTTC. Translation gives CASSPIRLAGLQSNYEQYF.

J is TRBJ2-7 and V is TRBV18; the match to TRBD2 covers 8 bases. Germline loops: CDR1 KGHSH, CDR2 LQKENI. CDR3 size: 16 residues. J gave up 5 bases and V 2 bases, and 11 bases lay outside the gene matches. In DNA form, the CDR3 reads TGTGCCAGCTCACCATACGAAGCGGGAGCCTTCGACGAGCAGTACTTC. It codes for CASSPYEAGAFDEQYF.

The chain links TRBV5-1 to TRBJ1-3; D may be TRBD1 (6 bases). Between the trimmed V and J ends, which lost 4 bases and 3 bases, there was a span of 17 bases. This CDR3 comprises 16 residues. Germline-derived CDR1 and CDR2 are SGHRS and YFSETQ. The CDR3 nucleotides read TGCGCCAGCAGCGAGAGACCACAGGGCGATGGAAACACCATATATTTT. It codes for CASSERPQGDGNTIYF.

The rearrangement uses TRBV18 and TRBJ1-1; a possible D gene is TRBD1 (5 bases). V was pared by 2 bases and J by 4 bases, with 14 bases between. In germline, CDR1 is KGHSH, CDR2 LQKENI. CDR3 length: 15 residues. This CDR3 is CASSPMMRGSTEAFF. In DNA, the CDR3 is TGTGCCAGCTCACCAATGATGAGGGGAAGCACTGAAGCTTTCTTT.